A selection of T cell receptor beta chains follows, all from one sample in a study of PD-L1 blockade in urothelial cancer. Assay used: immunoSEQ multiplex PCR; TCRdb lists only in-frame clones, some missing. The table shows tens of thousands of clones, with roughly four fifths occurring only once. Specimen: PBMCs, collected around atezolizumab (anti-PD-L1) treatment. The receptors stem from a man aged 65-85 years with urothelial cancer. The CDR3 runs from the conserved cysteine through the conserved F or W. A D gene is named only where the DNA matches it firmly. Clone size is stated in some rows and not others, as once, few, many or a class when expanded.

d_call clone_size j_call v_call cdr3_aa cdr3_nt
NA once TRBJ2-7 TRBV11-3 CASSSNRASYEQYF TGTGCCAGCAGCTCCAACAGGGCCAGTTACGAGCAGTACTTC
TRBD1 NA TRBJ1-2 TRBV19 CASLTTGQGGGGYTF TGTGCCAGCCTTACTACGGGACAGGGGGGCGGTGGCTACACCTTC
NA NA TRBJ2-7 TRBV19 CASSLQPRGYEQYF TGTGCCAGTAGCCTCCAACCCAGGGGCTACGAGCAGTACTTC
NA NA TRBJ1-6 TRBV7-3 CASSLGRGNSPLHF TGTGCCAGCAGCTTAGGAAGGGGGAATTCACCCCTCCACTTT
NA NA TRBJ2-7 TRBV10-3 CAHGAGAGEQYF TGTGCCCACGGGGCGGGGGCAGGAGAGCAGTACTTC
TRBD2 NA TRBJ2-2 TRBV6-5 CASSILAGAGELFF TGTGCCAGCAGCATTCTAGCGGGAGCCGGGGAGCTGTTTTTT
TRBD2 NA TRBJ2-1 TRBV6-1 CASSTSGYNEQFF TGTGCCAGCAGCACTAGCGGGTACAATGAGCAGTTCTTC
NA NA TRBJ2-1 TRBV11-3 CASSVGLYEQFF TGTGCCAGCTCTGTCGGTCTCTATGAGCAGTTCTTC
TRBD2 NA TRBJ2-7 TRBV5-1 CASKSGREGPGEQYF TGCGCCAGCAAATCGGGGCGGGAGGGCCCGGGGGAGCAGTACTTC
TRBD1 NA TRBJ2-7 TRBV5-6 CASQTGNEQYF TGTGCCAGCCAGACAGGGAACGAGCAGTACTTC
NA NA TRBJ1-2 TRBV7-6 CASSFQQGGGYTF TGTGCCAGCAGCTTCCAACAGGGTGGTGGCTACACCTTC
TRBD1 NA TRBJ1-1 TRBV18 CASSSTGQLNTEAFF TGTGCCAGCTCTTCTACGGGACAGCTGAACACTGAAGCTTTCTTT
TRBD2 NA TRBJ2-2 TRBV11-2 CASSSKAGGPDTGELFF TGTGCCAGCAGCTCAAAAGCGGGAGGGCCCGACACCGGGGAGCTGTTTTTT
TRBD2 few TRBJ2-7 TRBV18 CASSPGGTSEQYF TGTGCCAGCTCACCGGGGGGGACGAGCGAGCAGTACTTC
NA NA TRBJ2-5 TRBV5-4 CASSLAGSQETQYF TGTGCCAGCAGCTTGGCCGGTTCCCAAGAGACCCAGTACTTC
NA NA TRBJ2-1 TRBV5-1 CASSLAQSDYNEQFF TGCGCCAGCAGCTTGGCCCAGTCAGACTACAATGAGCAGTTCTTC
NA NA TRBJ1-5 TRBV7-2 CASSRNRAGQPQHF TGTGCCAGCAGCCGGAACAGGGCGGGTCAGCCCCAGCATTTT
TRBD1 NA TRBJ2-7 TRBV7-2 CASSSGQHEQYF TGTGCCAGCAGCTCGGGACAGCACGAGCAGTACTTC
NA NA TRBJ1-1 TRBV28 CASSPPRRSNTEAFF TGTGCCAGCAGTCCGCCTAGGAGGTCGAACACTGAAGCTTTCTTT
NA NA TRBJ2-5 TRBV5-1 CASSLAPAGLETQYF TGCGCCAGCAGCTTGGCCCCTGCGGGGCTGGAGACCCAGTACTTC
NA NA TRBJ1-2 TRBV7-9 CASSPPWGDYGYTF TGTGCCAGCAGCCCCCCCTGGGGAGACTATGGCTACACCTTC
NA few TRBJ2-1 TRBV11-3 CASSSGVSYNEQFF TGTGCCAGCAGCTCAGGGGTGTCCTACAATGAGCAGTTCTTC
NA once TRBJ2-5 TRBV11-2 CASSLGSQPLQETQYF TGTGCCAGCAGCTTAGGTAGCCAGCCGCTCCAAGAGACCCAGTACTTC